This T cell receptor (beta chain) originates from a study of T cells in Graves' hyperthyroidism and ophthalmopathy. Uncontrolled infection, other autoimmune disease, pregnancy or lactation disqualified patients from enrolment. Authors of the study amplified TCR beta CDR3 regions from RNA transcripts. The HTBI primer set drove a first-round RT-PCR of the TCR CDR3. TCRdb independently ran MiXCR on the multiplex PCR reads; one entry per CDR3 protein. The repertoire holds fewer than 850,000 distinct CDR3 sequences, with 15% to 20% as singletons. General observations from the study: The blood repertoire included most of the expanded thyroid clonotypes above 0.001.

This clonotype was counted a few times. Its antigen is currently unknown. Sequencing was performed on blood. This clonotype was sampled from a man aged 45-60 years with Graves' hyperthyroidism.

The CDR3 loop reads CAIWTVAKNIQYF. The CDR3 nucleotides are TGTGCCATCTGGACGGTAGCCAAAAACATTCAGTACTTC. The chain recombines TRBV6-1 with TRBJ2-4; D call uncertain. The V end lost 10 bases, the J end lost 0 bases, and 10 bases lay between the germline ends. The CDR3 is 13 residues long. Germline V gene data show CDR1 as MNHNS and CDR2 as SASEGT.